The 13 T cell receptor beta chains reported below all come from one sample, sequenced in a study of T-cell memory formation after mild COVID-19. MiXCR, run by TCRdb on the 5' RACE reads, gives a single entry per CDR3 protein. The sample carries 92,000 or so distinct CDR3 sequences, approximately 15% recorded once. Sequenced material: PBMCs or a T cell subset sorted from them (not recorded which). These TCRs come from a man between 18 and 29 years old who had mild COVID-19 (a few samples of this study predate the infection). Cell type and time point are not known.

The table lists this clonotype with a few counts. The chain links TRBV6-5 to TRBJ1-1; no firm D call. Trimming shortened V by 2 bases and J by 0 bases, and 10 bases separated the two germline ends. The CDR3 has 15 residues. From germline, CDR1 is MNHEY and CDR2 SVGAGI. The CDR3 reads CASSYGSALNTEAFF. CDR3 DNA: TGTGCCAGCAGTTACGGTTCGGCACTGAACACTGAAGCTTTCTTT.

This sequence joins TRBV6-2 or TRBV6-3 and TRBJ2-6, with D possibly being TRBD1 or TRBD2 (5 bases each). V dropped 7 bases and J dropped 0 bases, with 16 bases sitting between them. The germline CDR1 and CDR2 sequences are MNHEY and SVGEGT. The CDR3 is 17 amino acids. The CDR3 coding sequence is TGTGCCAGCATTCCCGGGACGTACCACTCTGGGGCCAACGTCCTGACTTTC. It is translated as CASIPGTYHSGANVLTF.

In this sample, this clonotype turned up many times. The rearrangement links TRBV7-6 to TRBJ2-3; D may be TRBD1 or TRBD2 (6 bases each). The CDR3 totals 13 residues. Trimming left V 4 bases short and J 6 bases short, with 11 bases between. CDR1 and CDR2 from the germline V gene are SGHVS and FNYEAQ. The CDR3 sequence: CASSSGGVDTQYF. The CDR3 DNA sequence: TGTGCCAGCAGCTCCGGGGGCGTTGATACGCAGTATTTT.

This rearrangement joins TRBV25-1 to TRBJ2-1; D is undetermined. V was cut by 3 bases and J by 8 bases, with 5 bases left in between. This CDR3 has 11 residues. Per germline, CDR1 MGHDK and CDR2 SYGVNS. CDR3 sequence: CASSDSHEQFF. Here the CDR3 DNA reads TGTGCCAGCAGTGATTCACATGAGCAGTTCTTC.

The chain recombines TRBV7-6 with TRBJ2-1, with TRBD2 identical over 8 bases. J was trimmed by 10 bases and V by 5 bases; bases with no gene match: 7. In germline, CDR1 is SGHVS, CDR2 FNYEAQ. This CDR3 spans 13 amino acids. CDR3 loop: CASSTGLAKEQFF. The CDR3 DNA sequence: TGTGCCAGCAGCACCGGACTAGCCAAGGAGCAGTTCTTC.

V and J are TRBV5-1 and TRBJ2-3, with TRBD1 as a possible D gene (5 bases). Germline CDR1 SGHRS, CDR2 YFSETQ. Trimming stripped 3 bases from V and 4 bases from J, with 15 bases between. The CDR3 has 15 residues. As DNA, the CDR3 is TGCGCCAGCAGCTCATTTAGACAGAGACCAGATACGCAGTATTTT. Its translation is CASSSFRQRPDTQYF.

This clonotype appeared a few times. The rearrangement links TRBV12-3 or TRBV12-4 to TRBJ1-1; tentatively, D is TRBD1 (5 bases). Trimming left V 5 bases short and J 2 bases short, with 21 bases between. This CDR3 is built from 17 residues. In nucleotides, the CDR3 is TGTGCCAGCAGTGGACACGGGGTTCGGTTTAGCAACACTGAAGCTTTCTTT. It specifies CASSGHGVRFSNTEAFF.

This clonotype was counted between two and nine times. This chain connects TRBV6-2 or TRBV6-3 to TRBJ2-1; D is ambiguous. The CDR3 runs 15 residues. The V end lost 0 bases, the J end lost 5 bases, and 11 bases lay between the germline ends. Germline CDR1 and CDR2: MNHEY and SVGEGT. The CDR3 region is CASSYSWGPNNEQFF. In nucleotides, the CDR3 is TGTGCCAGCAGTTACTCGTGGGGTCCAAACAATGAGCAGTTCTTC.

This clonotype was recorded a few times. This chain links TRBV29-1 with TRBJ2-1, with D tentatively TRBD1 (5 bases). V gave up 0 bases and J gave up 9 bases, with 21 bases separating them. Germline V gives CDR1 SQVTM, CDR2 ANQGSEA. The CDR3 is made up of 16 amino acids. The CDR3 protein is CSVEDRRQIYNGEQFF. CDR3 in DNA: TGCAGCGTTGAAGATCGCCGACAGATATACAATGGTGAGCAGTTCTTC.

The chain joins TRBV20-1 to TRBJ2-7, with D perhaps being TRBD1 or TRBD2 (5 bases each). V dropped 0 bases and J dropped 4 bases, with 16 bases sitting between them. This CDR3 comprises 15 residues. In germline, CDR1 is DFQATT, CDR2 SNEGSKA (reference sequence). CDR3 coding DNA: TGCAGTGCTAGAGATCTGAAGGGACCGTCGTACGAGCAGTACTTC. Amino acids: CSARDLKGPSYEQYF.

Turning to this clonotype: It is unclear where the CDR3 begins or ends on the DNA, so no DNA is shown, and the CDR3 is as TCRdb lists it. The rearrangement links TRBV6-2 or TRBV6-3 to TRBJ1-5; the listed D gene, TRBD1, was not tested against the DNA. The CDR3 is 14 amino acids in total, end residues counted. The germline gives CDR1 MNHEY, CDR2 SVGEGT. The CDR3 loop reads CASLRARTGEPQHF.

The chain carries TRBV7-3 and TRBJ2-5; the match to TRBD2 covers 10 bases. CDR3 length: 16 amino acids. Germline CDR1 SGHTA, CDR2 FQGTGA. V lost 3 bases and J lost 2; bases outside the gene matches: 6. The CDR3 coding sequence is TGTGCCAGCAGCTTTATTACTAGCGGGGTGCAAGAGACCCAGTACTTC. It codes for CASSFITSGVQETQYF.

The chain recombines TRBV5-1 with TRBJ1-1, with D hard to call. V shed 2 bases and J shed 1 base, with 6 bases lying between them. CDR1 and CDR2 (germline): SGHRS, YFSETQ. CDR3 length equals 13 residues. The CDR3: CASSFPGNTEAFF. The CDR3 DNA sequence: TGCGCCAGCAGCTTTCCAGGGAACACTGAAGCTTTCTTT.